This T cell receptor (beta chain) came from a study of beta chain features in type 1 diabetes. By way of CD45RO/CCR7/CD25/CD127/CD95/CD27, the CD4+ regulatory, stem cell-like memory, central memory and naive cells were sorted. The authors reverse transcribed all of the isolated RNA, so sequencing captured expressed TCRB transcripts. Produced via immunoSEQ multiplex PCR; TCRdb's table is partial and in-frame only. The table includes over 300,000 clones, 7% to 9% detected once. The sequence was obtained from a woman between 18 and 29 years old in good health. Input material: central memory CD4+ T cells from blood.

CDR3 in amino acids: CSVETRGTGGYTF. For the CDR3, the DNA is TGCAGCGTTGAGACTCGGGGCACGGGAGGCTACACCTTC. This chain joins TRBV29-1 and TRBJ1-2, with D possibly matching TRBD1 (5 bases). This CDR3 comprises 13 residues. Trimming stripped 3 bases from V and 8 bases from J, with 16 bases between. Germline V gene data show CDR1 as SQVTM and CDR2 as ANQGSEA.